These 22 T cell receptor beta chains originate from one sample sequenced in a study of blood T cells in healthy people across ages. The second PCR ran 7 to 11 cycles with a sample-barcoded 5' primer and J-beta primers. TCRdb processed the 5' RACE reads anew with MiXCR; each CDR3 protein has one entry. In the table there are 750,000 to 850,000 distinct CDR3 sequences, approximately 25% of which are singletons. These same data were also listed under a study on T cells of mothers and their children.

Sequenced: blood. These receptors were taken from a boy younger than 18 in good health.

This chain's CDR3 is CASSQFDILAKNIQYF. As DNA, the CDR3 is TGTGCCAGCAGCCAATTCGACATCTTAGCCAAAAACATTCAGTACTTC. The chain carries TRBV14 and TRBJ2-4; no definite D call. V was cut by 2 bases and J by 0 bases, with 11 bases left in between. Per germline, CDR1 SGHDN and CDR2 FVKESK. This CDR3 comprises 16 residues.

DNA for the CDR3: TGTGCCAGCAGTTTGCAGGGGTTGGTAGGACCCCAGCATTTT. Translation: CASSLQGLVGPQHF. The genes are TRBV28 and TRBJ1-5, with D perhaps TRBD1 (6 bases). The length of the CDR3 is 14 residues. Germline V gene sequence: CDR1 MDHEN, CDR2 SYDVKM. The V and J ends lost 3 bases and 10 bases respectively, with 16 bases between them.

This clonotype has more than one count but fewer than ten. J is TRBJ2-5 and V is TRBV20-1, with TRBD1 identical over 7 bases. V gave up 5 bases and J gave up 11 bases; unmatched junction bases: 14. The germline V gene has CDR1 DFQATT and CDR2 SNEGSKA (reference sequence). The CDR3 loop spans 13 amino acids. The CDR3 sequence is CSAAPGTVGEQYF. CDR3 sequence (DNA): TGCAGTGCTGCACCCGGGACAGTGGGAGAGCAGTACTTC.

The rearrangement links TRBV18 to TRBJ1-5; D is unresolved. The CDR3 runs to 15 residues. The V end lost 3 bases, the J end lost 0 bases, and 9 bases lay between the germline ends. Germline V gene data show CDR1 as KGHSH and CDR2 as LQKENI. The CDR3 nucleotides are TGTGCCAGCTCACCGGCTCCTCATAGCAATCAGCCCCAGCATTTT. It codes for CASSPAPHSNQPQHF.

This clonotype was detected only a few times. One end of the junction fails to match germline, which may point to a read error. CDR3 sequence: CANSSRLAGEGLNEQFF. Here the CDR3 DNA reads TGTGCCAACAGCTCACGACTAGCGGGAGAGGGCCTCAATGAGCAGTTCTTC. This chain uses TRBV7-8 with TRBJ2-5; 12 nucleotides agree with TRBD2. The assigned J gene may be wrong: the sequence end matches TRBJ2-1 better. The CDR3 has 17 residues. Germline V gene lookup returns CDR1 SGHVS and CDR2 FQNEAQ.

In this sample, this clonotype turned up a few times. The J gene is TRBJ2-1, the V gene TRBV7-9, with a possible D match to TRBD1 (5 bases). With 2 bases removed from V and 2 bases from J, the gap between germline ends came to 10 bases. The CDR3 spans 15 residues. The germline gives CDR1 SEHNR, CDR2 FQNEAQ (reference sequence). The CDR3 DNA reads TGTGCCAGCAGCTTAAAGGGGAATCCCTACAATGAGCAGTTCTTC. Translated: CASSLKGNPYNEQFF.

The sample holds a few counts of this clonotype. The chain joins TRBV4-2 to TRBJ2-5; D not certain. The germline CDR1 and CDR2 sequences are LGHNA and YNFKEQ. The CDR3 totals 15 residues. With 0 bases removed from V and 5 bases from J, the gap between germline ends came to 13 bases. The CDR3 nucleotides read TGTGCCAGCAGCCAAGAAACCCAAGGGAAGGAGACCCAGTACTTC. Its protein is CASSQETQGKETQYF.

This clonotype appeared a few times. The chain is built from TRBV7-2 and TRBJ2-1; 9 nucleotides line up with TRBD2. The CDR3 is made up of 16 amino acids. The germline CDR1 and CDR2 sequences are SGHTA and FQGNSA. V lost 1 base and J lost 4; bases outside the gene matches: 5. This chain's CDR3 is CASSLVAGGPYNEQFF. The CDR3 DNA reads as TGTGCCAGCAGCTTAGTGGCGGGAGGGCCTTACAATGAGCAGTTCTTC.

This clonotype was seen a few times. The chain joins TRBV12-3 or TRBV12-4 to TRBJ2-5; 9 bases agree with TRBD2. Judging by the DNA end, TRBJ2-1 fits better; the J call may be wrong. This CDR3 comprises 15 residues. The CDR3 DNA reads as TGTGCCAGCAGTCCGCGGACTAGCGTAGGCAATGAGCAGTTCTTC. Amino acid sequence: CASSPRTSVGNEQFF.

This clonotype was seen repeatedly, ten times or more. This chain connects TRBV13 to TRBJ2-7; D possibly corresponds to TRBD1 (6 bases). The CDR3 runs 12 residues. CDR1 is PRHDT, CDR2 FYEKMQ, per germline (reference sequence). V lost 4 bases and J lost 3, with 7 bases in between. The CDR3 region is CASSSGVYEQYF. In nucleotides, the CDR3 is TGTGCCAGCAGCTCAGGGGTCTACGAGCAGTACTTC.

This clonotype has only a few counts. This chain uses TRBV20-1 with TRBJ2-2; 9 positions agree with TRBD2. The V and J ends lost 2 bases and 6 bases, in that order; junction bases with no gene match: 4. The germline V gene encodes CDR1 DFQATT and CDR2 SNEGSKA (reference sequence). This CDR3 comprises 14 residues. The CDR3 here is CSARPLAGSGELFF. CDR3 sequence (DNA): TGCAGTGCTAGACCTCTAGCGGGATCCGGGGAGCTGTTTTTT.

The chain recombines TRBV20-1 with TRBJ2-1, with TRBD1 as a possible D gene (6 bases). In germline, CDR1 is DFQATT, CDR2 SNEGSKA (reference sequence). The CDR3 length is 15 residues. V lost 4 bases to trimming and J lost 6 bases, with 19 bases between them. This CDR3 reads CSANSKGQAFNEQFF. The DNA of the CDR3 is TGCAGTGCTAATTCGAAGGGACAAGCTTTCAATGAGCAGTTCTTC.

The V call is TRBV29-1, the J call TRBJ1-5; tentatively, D is TRBD1 (5 bases). This CDR3 is 13 amino acids long. Germline values: CDR1 SQVTM, CDR2 ANQGSEA. Trimming took off 2 bases at V and 7 bases at J, with 12 bases between the two ends. Written as DNA, the CDR3 is TGCAGCGTTGAACCGGGGGGAGGGCAGCCCCAGCATTTT. Translating gives CSVEPGGGQPQHF. Based on the CDR3 plus reference TRBV29-1 and TRBJ1-5, the full variable domain is SAVISQKPSRDICQRGTSLTIQCQVDSQVTMMFWYRQQPGQSLTLIATANQGSEATYESGFVIDKFPISRPNLTFSTLTVSNMSPEDSSIYLCSVEPGGGQPQHFGDGTRLSIL.

Of note for this clonotype: Its ends do not fully match the called genes, so a read error is possible. The chain recombines TRBV28 with TRBJ1-1; D is possibly TRBD1 (5 bases). CDR3 length: 12 residues. Germline assignment: CDR1 MDHEN and CDR2 SYDVKM. CDR3 protein: CASSGGNTETFF. CDR3 bases: TGTGCCAGCAGTGGGGGGAACACTGAAACTTTCTTT.

DNA of the CDR3: TGTGCCATCGCCGGGACTAGCGGGAGAGGCGAGCAGTACTTC. Its protein product is CAIAGTSGRGEQYF. The V call is TRBV10-3, the J call TRBJ2-7; 14 bases agree with TRBD2. The V gene's germline CDR1 is ENHRY and CDR2 SYGVKD. The CDR3 is made up of 14 amino acids. The J segment lost 6 bases and the V segment lost 8 bases, leaving 6 bases of the junction unmatched.

This clonotype has just a few counts. J is TRBJ2-1 and V is TRBV20-1; TRBD1 matches at 7 bases. The J segment lost 4 bases and the V segment lost 5 bases, leaving 14 bases of the junction unmatched. The CDR3 is 16 amino acids. Germline loops: CDR1 DFQATT, CDR2 SNEGSKA (reference sequence). This CDR3 is CSAGTARTRYYNEQFF. CDR3 DNA sequence: TGCAGTGCTGGGACAGCGAGAACACGTTATTACAATGAGCAGTTCTTC.

The CDR3, as DNA: TGCGCCAGCAGCCAAAGCCGAGGGGTCTACGGCTACACCTTC. Protein sequence: CASSQSRGVYGYTF. The V call is TRBV4-1, the J call TRBJ1-2; the D gene is possibly TRBD1 (5 bases). The CDR3 contains 14 residues. The germline V gene encodes CDR1 MGHRA and CDR2 YSYEKL. V shed 2 bases and J shed 8 bases, with 15 bases lying between them.

The chain employs TRBV4-2 and TRBJ2-5; 7 nucleotides line up with TRBD2. The assigned J gene may be wrong: the sequence end matches TRBJ2-7 better. Per the germline V gene, CDR1 is LGHNA and CDR2 is YNFKEQ. The CDR3 consists of 18 residues. This CDR3 is CASSQEGSLRAGVYEQYF. The CDR3 DNA reads TGTGCCAGCAGCCAAGAAGGGTCTTTAAGGGCGGGAGTCTACGAGCAGTACTTC.

This clonotype was counted a few times. This chain's CDR3 is CASSLVVGTEYNEQFF. The CDR3 DNA sequence: TGTGCCAGCAGCTTAGTCGTGGGCACCGAATACAATGAGCAGTTCTTC. The J gene is TRBJ2-5, the V gene TRBV7-4; D not certain. The assigned J gene may be wrong: the sequence end matches TRBJ2-1 better. The CDR3 runs 16 residues. Germline CDR1 is SGHVT and CDR2 is SQSDAQ.

The chain joins TRBV15 to TRBJ2-1, with TRBD2 identical over 12 bases. In germline, CDR1 is LNHNV, CDR2 YYDKDF (reference sequence). J lost 7 bases, V lost 9 bases, and 4 bases had no gene match. There are 13 residues in the CDR3. In nucleotides, the CDR3 is TGTGCCACGAGGACTAGCGGGGTGAATGAGCAGTTCTTC. It specifies CATRTSGVNEQFF.

In its sample, this clonotype was seen a few times. The germline gene is not matched at one end of the junction; a read error may be the cause. The chain couples TRBV7-7 to TRBJ2-5, with D perhaps matching TRBD2 (5 bases). Germline V gives CDR1 SSHAT, CDR2 FNYEAQ (reference sequence). The CDR3 runs to 14 residues. As DNA, the CDR3 is TGTGCTAGCAGCGCGGCAGCAGTCCGGGGGACCCAGTACTTC. Encoded protein: CASSAAAVRGTQYF.

The chain links TRBV7-3 to TRBJ2-5; 9 nucleotides match TRBD1. The end of the DNA aligns better with TRBJ2-1, so the J call may be wrong. CDR1 and CDR2 from the germline V gene are SGHTA and FQGTGA. The CDR3 runs to 15 residues. CDR3 loop: CASRRQGDPYNEQFF. The CDR3 DNA sequence: TGTGCCAGCAGACGACAGGGGGACCCCTACAATGAGCAGTTCTTC.